This T cell receptor (beta chain) originates from a study of control samples from healthy donors and cancer patients. The table came from immunoSEQ multiplex PCR; TCRdb's copy has only in-frame clones and leaves some out. The sample holds some 87,000 clones, 91% seen once. V was pared by 0 bases and J by 6 bases, with 15 bases between. CDR3 size: 16 residues. CDR1 is MGHRA and CDR2 is YSYEKL in the germline V gene. The V call is TRBV4-1, the J call TRBJ1-5; D remains unclear. The sample was blood. The sequence came from a man aged 25-45 years in good health. The CDR3 sequence: CASSQDWGGRTQPQHF. The CDR3 bases are TGCGCCAGCAGCCAAGATTGGGGAGGGAGGACTCAGCCCCAGCATTTT.